Following are 11 T cell receptor beta chains from one sample sequenced in a study of T-cell reconstitution after alpha-beta-depleted transplantation in children. The TCRbeta library was prepared with unique molecular identifiers. TCRdb used MiXCR to reprocess the PCR reads, holding one entry per CDR3 protein. The sample holds about 200,000 distinct CDR3 sequences; about 6.6% are singletons and the top ten take approximately 6%. The sample in question was PBMCs, obtained before TCRalphabeta/CD19-depleted stem cell transplant. Receptors originate from a boy younger than 10 with acute lymphoblastic leukemia, due to receive a stem cell transplant.

This clonotype was counted a few times. This sequence joins TRBV6-2 or TRBV6-3 and TRBJ2-3; D perhaps matches TRBD2 (6 bases). The germline V and J ends were trimmed by 5 bases and 4 bases, with 16 bases remaining between them. CDR3 length: 15 residues. CDR1 is MNHEY, CDR2 SVGEGT, per germline. CDR3 region: CASSILAFSADTQYF. In DNA form, the CDR3 reads TGTGCCAGCAGTATACTAGCATTTAGTGCAGATACGCAGTATTTT.

There are many counts of this clonotype. This rearrangement joins TRBV2 to TRBJ2-1; 12 positions agree with TRBD2. Germline V CDR1 and CDR2: SNHLY, FYNNEI. V shed 6 bases, J shed 9 bases, and the junction held 9 bases outside the gene matches. The CDR3 contains 15 residues. The CDR3 DNA is TGTGCCAGCAGCCGGACTAGCGGGACGGTACTTGAGCAGTTCTTC. It encodes CASSRTSGTVLEQFF.

The V call is TRBV12-3 or TRBV12-4, the J call TRBJ1-5, with unresolved D. The CDR3 extends over 18 amino acids. The ends were cut back, 5 bases at V and 5 bases at J, with 25 bases in the middle. CDR3 sequence: CASSPITGPGKYYQPQHF. The CDR3, as DNA: TGTGCCAGCAGTCCTATAACCGGTCCCGGTAAATACTATCAGCCCCAGCATTTT.

V gene TRBV5-5 combines with J gene TRBJ2-7; 9 bases agree with TRBD2. There are 14 residues in the CDR3. V trimming: 4 bases; J trimming: 5 bases; junction bases outside the gene matches: 7. Germline V lookup: CDR1 SGHKS, CDR2 YYEKEE (reference sequence). CDR3 nucleotides: TGTGCCAGCAGCAATCCGGCTAGCGGGAACGAGCAGTACTTC. This gives the protein CASSNPASGNEQYF.

This clonotype was seen only a few times. V is TRBV28 and J is TRBJ1-2, with a weak D call TRBD1 (5 bases). The CDR3 loop spans 15 amino acids. V lost 5 bases and J 3 bases, leaving 16 bases between the germline ends. Germline CDR1 and CDR2: MDHEN and SYDVKM. The CDR3 region has the DNA TGTGCCAGCAGTCCGCACCAAGCAGGGTACTATGGCTACACCTTC. It is translated as CASSPHQAGYYGYTF.

This clonotype was seen at least ten times. V and J are TRBV27 and TRBJ2-1; D remains ambiguous. Germline CDR1 is MNHEY and CDR2 is SMNVEV (reference sequence). V lost 5 bases to trimming and J lost 0 bases, with 14 bases between them. This CDR3 contains 16 residues. CDR3 amino acids: CASSRYGPSSYNEQFF. The CDR3 region has the DNA TGTGCCAGCAGTAGGTACGGCCCCAGCTCCTACAATGAGCAGTTCTTC.

This clonotype was seen many times. V and J are TRBV5-1 and TRBJ2-3; TRBD1 agrees at 7 bases. Germline V gene lookup returns CDR1 SGHRS and CDR2 YFSETQ. This CDR3 is built from 15 residues. The V gene end was trimmed by 6 bases and the J gene end by 3 bases; junction bases not matched to a gene: 10. This CDR3 reads CASTLGTAKTDTQYF. CDR3 bases: TGCGCCAGCACCCTGGGGACAGCGAAAACAGATACGCAGTATTTT.

This clonotype was observed many times. The V gene is TRBV3-1, the J gene TRBJ1-4; D not resolved. Germline assignment: CDR1 LGHDT and CDR2 YNNKEL (reference sequence). The CDR3 is 15 residues long. Trimming stripped 3 bases from V and 3 bases from J, with 11 bases between. The CDR3 here is CASSHGEGANEKLFF. The CDR3 coding sequence is TGTGCCAGCAGCCATGGAGAAGGAGCTAATGAAAAACTGTTTTTT.

This chain connects TRBV3-1 to TRBJ2-1, with 13 bases that match TRBD2. Trimming at V came to 4 bases and at J to 7 bases, leaving 7 bases not matched to a gene. The germline V gene has CDR1 LGHDT and CDR2 YNNKEL (reference sequence). CDR3 length: 16 amino acids. CDR3 nucleotide sequence: TGTGCCAGCAGCCTTCTCGGGACTAGCGGGAATAATGAGCAGTTCTTC. Protein: CASSLLGTSGNNEQFF.

This clonotype was seen ten or more times. This chain joins TRBV11-3 and TRBJ2-5; 11 bases match TRBD2. This CDR3 is built from 19 residues. The junction had 12 bases not matched to a gene; V was cut back by 1 base and J by 2 bases. CDR1 and CDR2 from the germline V gene are SGHNT and YENEEA. CDR3 amino acids: CASSLVAGSGLAEQETQYF. In nucleotides, the CDR3 is TGTGCCAGCAGCTTAGTTGCGGGGTCGGGACTAGCGGAACAAGAGACCCAGTACTTC.

The rearrangement joins TRBV6-1 to TRBJ2-7; D might be TRBD2 (6 bases). The CDR3 is 14 residues long. V shed 6 bases and J shed 1 base, with 13 bases lying between them. In germline, CDR1 is MNHNS, CDR2 SASEGT. For the CDR3, the DNA is TGTGCCAGCAGATCTGCGGGGATTTCCTACGAGCAGTACTTC. Its translation is CASRSAGISYEQYF.